This T cell receptor (beta chain) stems from a study of OX40 agonist ivuxolimab in advanced cancers. Study as a whole: Two patients with cutaneous melanoma and one with hepatocellular carcinoma, three in total, showed partial responses.

Of note for this clone: The antigen remains unidentified.

Clones were sequenced by immunoSEQ multiplex PCR, and TCRdb holds only the in-frame ones, with some missing. The sample includes some 60,000 clones, about 90% of them seen just once. Broader study findings: Compared with CD4+, CD8+ T cells on average had more expanded clones. In the 0.1 to 3.0 mg/kg range, CD4+ and CD8+ blood T cells had expanded clonally by week 6.

The germline CDR1 and CDR2 sequences are MNHNY and SVGAGI (reference sequence). The CDR3 contains 14 residues. The V end was cut by 7 bases, the J end by 0 bases, with 13 bases between. Sequencing used CD4+ or CD8+ T cells sorted from blood, obtained in a trial of the OX40 agonist ivuxolimab. This chain uses TRBV6-6 with TRBJ2-7; TRBD1 might be the D (5 bases). This TCR was recovered from an adult with an advanced solid tumor such as melanoma, head and neck, liver or kidney cancer. The DNA of the CDR3 is TGTGCCAGCACCCCAGGGAATCCCTCCTACGAGCAGTACTTC. It translates to CASTPGNPSYEQYF.